The clone carrying this T cell receptor beta chain was seen just once. The data belong to a study of blood T cell repertoires in COVID-19. Study-level information: Specimens from acute and convalescent COVID-19 originated in the United States, Italy and Spain. PBMCs, B-cell-depleted T cells, or T cells provided the cDNA or gDNA that made up the material.

Germline values: CDR1 SGHTA, CDR2 FQGNSA. CDR3 size: 14 residues. The V and J ends lost 5 bases and 6 bases, in that order; junction bases with no gene match: 4. As handled by the study authors: Scientists estimated how many nucleated cells there were by amplifying reference gene primers. TCRdb keeps only in-frame clones here, not all; method: immunoSEQ multiplex PCR. That table furnishes V, J and clone size, whereas the DNA furnished D and trimming. The sample includes under 300,000 clones, 80% to 85% of them seen just once. The receptor comes from a woman aged 40 to 49 who had recovered from COVID-19. The rearrangement links TRBV7-2 to TRBJ1-4, with 9 bases lining up with TRBD1. The sample comprised peripheral blood. In DNA, the CDR3 is TGTGCCAGCAGCCCGGACAGGGGCTATGAAAAACTGTTTTTT. Translated: CASSPDRGYEKLFF.